The subject of this entry is one T cell receptor beta chain. The data were taken from a study of blood T cell repertoires in COVID-19. V shed 6 bases and J 2 bases; nucleotides not matched to a gene: 6. This CDR3 has 15 amino acids. Germline V gene data show CDR1 as KGHSH and CDR2 as LQKENI. Original processing methods: Reference gene primer amplification gave nucleated cell count estimates. Clones were read by immunoSEQ multiplex PCR, and TCRdb kept only the in-frame ones, dropping some. From that table come the V and J calls and clone size; the DNA was used to work out D and trimming. The sample has approximately 12,000 clones, 65% to 90% seen once.

This sequence joins TRBV18 and TRBJ2-1, with 8 nucleotides matching TRBD2. Sequencing used peripheral blood. This sequence originates from a human donor in a cohort sampled during active COVID-19. The CDR3 loop is CASSSAGGPYNEQFF. CDR3 in DNA: TGTGCCAGCTCCTCGGCGGGGGGCCCCTACAATGAGCAGTTCTTC.